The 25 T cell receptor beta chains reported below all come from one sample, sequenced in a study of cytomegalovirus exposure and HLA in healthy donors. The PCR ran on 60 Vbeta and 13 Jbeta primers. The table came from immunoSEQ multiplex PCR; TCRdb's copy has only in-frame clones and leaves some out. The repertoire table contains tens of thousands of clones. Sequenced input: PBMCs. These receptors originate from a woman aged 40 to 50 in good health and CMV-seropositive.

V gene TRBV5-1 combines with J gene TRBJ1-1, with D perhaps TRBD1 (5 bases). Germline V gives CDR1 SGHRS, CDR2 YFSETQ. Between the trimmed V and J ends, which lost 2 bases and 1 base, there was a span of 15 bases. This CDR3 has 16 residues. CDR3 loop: CASSFREGRGNTEAFF. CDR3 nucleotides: TGCGCCAGCAGCTTCCGGGAGGGGAGGGGGAACACTGAAGCTTTCTTT.

In nucleotides, the CDR3 is TGTGCCAGCAGTGAAGCGCTCGGGGTTGAGGAGACCCAGTACTTC. Translation: CASSEALGVEETQYF. The J gene is TRBJ2-5, the V gene TRBV2, with TRBD2 as a possible D gene (5 bases). This CDR3 is built from 15 residues. Germline CDR1 SNHLY, CDR2 FYNNEI. V gave up 0 bases and J gave up 5 bases, with 13 bases separating them. The full variable domain, with the rest looked up from reference TRBV2 and TRBJ2-5, is EPEVTQTPSHQVTQMGQEVILRCVPISNHLYFYWYRQILGQKVEFLVSFYNNEISEKSEIFDDQFSVERPDGSNFTLKIRSTKLEDSAMYFCASSEALGVEETQYFGPGTRLLVL.

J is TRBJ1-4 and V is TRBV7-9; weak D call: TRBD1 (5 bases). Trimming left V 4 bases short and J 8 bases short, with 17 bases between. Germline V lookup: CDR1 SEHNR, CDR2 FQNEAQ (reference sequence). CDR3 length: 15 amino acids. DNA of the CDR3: TGTGCCAGCAGCTCGAGGGGCGGGGGAGAAGAAAAACTGTTTTTT. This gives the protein CASSSRGGGEEKLFF.

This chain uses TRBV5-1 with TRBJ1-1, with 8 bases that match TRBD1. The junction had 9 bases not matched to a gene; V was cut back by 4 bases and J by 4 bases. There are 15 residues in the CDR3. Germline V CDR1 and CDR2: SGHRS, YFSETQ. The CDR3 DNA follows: TGCGCCAGCAGCGAGGACAGGGTCGGTAGCACTGAAGCTTTCTTT. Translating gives CASSEDRVGSTEAFF. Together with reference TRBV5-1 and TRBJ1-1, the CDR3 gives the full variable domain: KAGVTQTPRYLIKTRGQQVTLSCSPISGHRSVSWYQQTPGQGLQFLFEYFSETQRNKGNFPGRFSGRQFSNSRSEMNVSTLELGDSALYLCASSEDRVGSTEAFFGQGTRLTVV.

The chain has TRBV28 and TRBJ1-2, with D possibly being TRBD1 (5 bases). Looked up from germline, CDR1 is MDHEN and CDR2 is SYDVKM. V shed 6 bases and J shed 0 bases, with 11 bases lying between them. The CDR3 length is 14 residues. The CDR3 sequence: CASSSQGPNYGYTF. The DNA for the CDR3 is TGTGCCAGCAGCTCTCAGGGTCCTAACTATGGCTACACCTTC.

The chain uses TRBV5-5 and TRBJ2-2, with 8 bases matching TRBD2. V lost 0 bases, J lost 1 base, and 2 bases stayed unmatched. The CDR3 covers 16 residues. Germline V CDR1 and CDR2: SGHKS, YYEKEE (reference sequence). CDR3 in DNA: TGTGCCAGCAGCTTGGTCGCGGGAGGGAACACCGGGGAGCTGTTTTTT. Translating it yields CASSLVAGGNTGELFF.

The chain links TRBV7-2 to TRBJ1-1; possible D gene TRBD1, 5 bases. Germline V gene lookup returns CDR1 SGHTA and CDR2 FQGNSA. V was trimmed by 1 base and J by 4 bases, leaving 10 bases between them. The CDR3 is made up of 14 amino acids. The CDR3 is CASSLVGRGTEAFF. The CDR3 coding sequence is TGTGCCAGCAGCTTAGTCGGGAGGGGCACTGAAGCTTTCTTT. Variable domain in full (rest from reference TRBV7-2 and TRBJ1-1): GAGVSQSPSNKVTEKGKDVELRCDPISGHTALYWYRQSLGQGLEFLIYFQGNSAPDKSGLPSDRFSAERTGGSVSTLTIQRTQQEDSAVYLCASSLVGRGTEAFFGQGTRLTVV.

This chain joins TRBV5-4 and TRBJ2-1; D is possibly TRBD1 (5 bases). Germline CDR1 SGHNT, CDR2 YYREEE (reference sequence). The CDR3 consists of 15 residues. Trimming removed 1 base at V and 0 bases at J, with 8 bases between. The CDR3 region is CASSLSGISYNEQFF. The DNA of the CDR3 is TGTGCCAGCAGCTTGTCAGGGATCTCCTACAATGAGCAGTTCTTC.

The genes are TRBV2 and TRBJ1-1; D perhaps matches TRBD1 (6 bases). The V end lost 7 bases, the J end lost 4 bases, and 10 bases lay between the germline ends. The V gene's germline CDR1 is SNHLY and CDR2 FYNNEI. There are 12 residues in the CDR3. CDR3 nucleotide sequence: TGTGCCAGCATCAAAGGGGGCACTGAAGCTTTCTTT. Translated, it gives CASIKGGTEAFF. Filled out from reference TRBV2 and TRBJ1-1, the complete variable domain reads EPEVTQTPSHQVTQMGQEVILRCVPISNHLYFYWYRQILGQKVEFLVSFYNNEISEKSEIFDDQFSVERPDGSNFTLKIRSTKLEDSAMYFCASIKGGTEAFFGQGTRLTVV.

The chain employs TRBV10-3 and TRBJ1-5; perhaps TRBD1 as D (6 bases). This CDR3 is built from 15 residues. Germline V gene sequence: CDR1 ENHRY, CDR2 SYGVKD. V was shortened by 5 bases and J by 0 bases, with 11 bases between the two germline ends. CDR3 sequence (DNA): TGTGCCATCAGTTCACAGGGAAATAGCAATCAGCCCCAGCATTTT. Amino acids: CAISSQGNSNQPQHF.

The CDR3 region is CASSFAGSRNEQFF. For the CDR3, the DNA is TGTGCCAGCAGCTTCGCCGGGAGTAGAAATGAGCAGTTCTTC. The gene calls are TRBV5-4 and TRBJ2-1, with D maybe TRBD2 (6 bases). The V gene's germline CDR1 is SGHNT and CDR2 YYREEE (reference sequence). The CDR3 runs to 14 residues. The V and J ends lost 2 bases and 7 bases respectively, with 13 bases between them.

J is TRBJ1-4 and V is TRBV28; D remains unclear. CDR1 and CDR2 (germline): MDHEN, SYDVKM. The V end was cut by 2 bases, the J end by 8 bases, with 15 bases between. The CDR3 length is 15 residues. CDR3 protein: CASSLVGGVVEKLFF. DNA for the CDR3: TGTGCCAGCAGTTTAGTAGGCGGGGTGGTGGAAAAACTGTTTTTT.

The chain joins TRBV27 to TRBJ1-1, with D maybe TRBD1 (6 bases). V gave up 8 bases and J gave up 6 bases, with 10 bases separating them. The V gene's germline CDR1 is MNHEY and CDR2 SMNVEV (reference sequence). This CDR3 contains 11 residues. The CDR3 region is CASSGESEAFF. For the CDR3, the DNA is TGTGCCAGCTCAGGGGAATCTGAAGCTTTCTTT.

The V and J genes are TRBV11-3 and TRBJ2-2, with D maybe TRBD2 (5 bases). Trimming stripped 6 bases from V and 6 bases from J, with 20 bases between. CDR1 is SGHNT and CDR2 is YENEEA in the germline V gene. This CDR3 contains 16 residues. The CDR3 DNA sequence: TGTGCCAGCAGTCGTGATGGAGGCCAATCCCCCGGGGAGCTGTTTTTT. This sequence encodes CASSRDGGQSPGELFF. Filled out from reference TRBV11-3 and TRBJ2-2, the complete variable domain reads EAGVVQSPRYKIIEKKQPVAFWCNPISGHNTLYWYLQNLGQGPELLIRYENEEAVDDSQLPKDRFSAERLKGVDSTLKIQPAELGDSAVYLCASSRDGGQSPGELFFGEGSRLTVL.

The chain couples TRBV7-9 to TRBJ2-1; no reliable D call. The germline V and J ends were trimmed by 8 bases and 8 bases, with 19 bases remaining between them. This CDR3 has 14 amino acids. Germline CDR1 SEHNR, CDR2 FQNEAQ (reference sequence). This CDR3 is CASPDVTRSDEQFF. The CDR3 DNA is TGTGCCAGCCCGGATGTGACCCGGAGTGATGAGCAGTTCTTC.

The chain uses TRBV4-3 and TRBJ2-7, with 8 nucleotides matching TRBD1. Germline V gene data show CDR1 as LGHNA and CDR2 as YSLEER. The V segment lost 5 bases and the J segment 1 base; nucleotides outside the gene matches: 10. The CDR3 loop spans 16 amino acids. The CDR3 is CASSFSQTGESYEQYF. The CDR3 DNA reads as TGCGCCAGCAGCTTTAGTCAGACAGGGGAATCCTACGAGCAGTACTTC.

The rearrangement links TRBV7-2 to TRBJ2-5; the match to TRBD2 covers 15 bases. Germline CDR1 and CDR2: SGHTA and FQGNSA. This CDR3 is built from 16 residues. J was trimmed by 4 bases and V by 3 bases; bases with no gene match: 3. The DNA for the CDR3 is TGTGCCAGCAGCTTGGGACTAGCGGGGGGTCGAGAGACCCAGTACTTC. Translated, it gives CASSLGLAGGRETQYF.

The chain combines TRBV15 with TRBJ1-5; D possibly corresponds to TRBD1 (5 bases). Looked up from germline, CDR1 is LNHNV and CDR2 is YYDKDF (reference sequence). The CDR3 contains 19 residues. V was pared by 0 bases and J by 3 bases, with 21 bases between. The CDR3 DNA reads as TGTGCCACCAGCAGAGACCAAACTCGGGGGACGGTGGACAATCAGCCCCAGCATTTT. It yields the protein CATSRDQTRGTVDNQPQHF.

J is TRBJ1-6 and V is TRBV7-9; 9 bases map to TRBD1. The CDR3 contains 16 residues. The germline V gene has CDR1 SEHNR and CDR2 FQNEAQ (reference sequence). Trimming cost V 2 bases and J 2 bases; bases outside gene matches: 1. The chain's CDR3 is CASSLTGGAYNSPLHF. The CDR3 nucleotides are TGTGCCAGCAGCTTAACAGGGGGCGCCTATAATTCACCCCTCCACTTT.

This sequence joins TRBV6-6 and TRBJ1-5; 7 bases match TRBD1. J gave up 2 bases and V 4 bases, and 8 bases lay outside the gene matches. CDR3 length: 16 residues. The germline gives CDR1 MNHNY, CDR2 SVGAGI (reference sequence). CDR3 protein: CASSSQGSPGNQPQHF. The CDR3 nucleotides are TGTGCCAGCAGTTCACAGGGGAGCCCGGGCAATCAGCCCCAGCATTTT.

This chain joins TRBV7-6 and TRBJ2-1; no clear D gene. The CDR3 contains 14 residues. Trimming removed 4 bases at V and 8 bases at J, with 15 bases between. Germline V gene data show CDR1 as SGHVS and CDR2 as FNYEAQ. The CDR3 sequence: CASSSGFLSDEQFF. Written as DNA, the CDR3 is TGTGCCAGCAGCTCCGGTTTCCTTTCCGATGAGCAGTTCTTC.

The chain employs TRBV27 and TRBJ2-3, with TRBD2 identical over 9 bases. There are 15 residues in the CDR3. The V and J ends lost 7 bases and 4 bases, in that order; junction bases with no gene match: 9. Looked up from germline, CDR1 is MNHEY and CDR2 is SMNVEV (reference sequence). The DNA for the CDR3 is TGTGCCAGCACCCCCCAGATAGCGGGGGCAGATACGCAGTATTTT. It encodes CASTPQIAGADTQYF.

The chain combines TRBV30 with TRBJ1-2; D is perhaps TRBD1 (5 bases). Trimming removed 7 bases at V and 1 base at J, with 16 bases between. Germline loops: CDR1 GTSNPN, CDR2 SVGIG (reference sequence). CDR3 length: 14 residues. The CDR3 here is CASCGGRDNYGYTF. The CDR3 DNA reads TGTGCCTCCTGTGGGGGGAGGGATAACTATGGCTACACCTTC.

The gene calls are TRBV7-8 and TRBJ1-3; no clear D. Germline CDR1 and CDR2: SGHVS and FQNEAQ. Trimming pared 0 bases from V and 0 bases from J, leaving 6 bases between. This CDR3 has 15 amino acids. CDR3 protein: CASSLARGSGNTIYF. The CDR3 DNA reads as TGTGCCAGCAGCTTAGCCCGGGGCTCTGGAAACACCATATATTTT.

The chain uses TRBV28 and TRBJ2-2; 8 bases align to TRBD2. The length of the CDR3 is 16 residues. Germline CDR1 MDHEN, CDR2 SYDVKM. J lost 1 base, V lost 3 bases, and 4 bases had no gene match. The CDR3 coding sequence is TGTGCCAGCAGTTTTTCCGGGAGGGGGAACACCGGGGAGCTGTTTTTT. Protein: CASSFSGRGNTGELFF.